The sequence of this T cell receptor (beta chain) was determined in a study of cytomegalovirus exposure and HLA in healthy donors. General study results and limits: Productive status was seen about 87% or about 30% of the time for most TCR beta V segments in an earlier analysis. Most TCRs appeared rarely, but some public TCRs recurred in many donors.

13 Jbeta primers and 60 Vbeta primers were used for the PCR. In the study's own analysis: Roughly 11 million shared chains were among the approximately 76 million unique TCR beta chains that a later analysis counted. TCRdb keeps only in-frame clones here, not all; method: immunoSEQ multiplex PCR. That table gives V, J and clone size, and the DNA gave D and trimming. This table has about 150,000 clones, approximately 80% appearing once. Germline CDR1 is SGHTA and CDR2 is FQGNSA. CDR3 length: 13 amino acids. With 3 bases removed from V and 8 bases from J, the gap between germline ends came to 10 bases. Notes on this clone: Antigen unknown.

The chain combines TRBV7-2 with TRBJ1-4, with D possibly being TRBD1 (5 bases). The TCR comes from a man aged 30 to 45 in good health and CMV-seropositive. The sample consisted of PBMCs. CDR3 residues: CASSFGGGEKLFF. The CDR3 DNA follows: TGTGCCAGCAGCTTTGGCGGGGGGGAAAAACTGTTTTTT. The whole variable domain, remainder taken from reference TRBV7-2 and TRBJ1-4, is GAGVSQSPSNKVTEKGKDVELRCDPISGHTALYWYRQSLGQGLEFLIYFQGNSAPDKSGLPSDRFSAERTGGSVSTLTIQRTQQEDSAVYLCASSFGGGEKLFFGSGTQLSVL.